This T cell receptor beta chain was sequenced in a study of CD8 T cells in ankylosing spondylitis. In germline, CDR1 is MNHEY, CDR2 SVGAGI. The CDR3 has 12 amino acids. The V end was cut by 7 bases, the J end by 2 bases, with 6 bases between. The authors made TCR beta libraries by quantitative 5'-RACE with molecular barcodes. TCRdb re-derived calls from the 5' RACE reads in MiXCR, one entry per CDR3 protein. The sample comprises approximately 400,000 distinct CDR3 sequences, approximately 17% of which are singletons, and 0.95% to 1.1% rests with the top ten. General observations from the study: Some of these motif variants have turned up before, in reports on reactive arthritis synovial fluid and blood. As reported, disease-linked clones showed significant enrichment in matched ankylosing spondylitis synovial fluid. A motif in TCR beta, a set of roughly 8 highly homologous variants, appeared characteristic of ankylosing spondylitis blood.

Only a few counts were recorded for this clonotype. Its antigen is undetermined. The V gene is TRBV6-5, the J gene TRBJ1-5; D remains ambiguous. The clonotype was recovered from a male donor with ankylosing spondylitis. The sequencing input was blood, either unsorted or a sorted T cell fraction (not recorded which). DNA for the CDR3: TGTGCCAGCACCTCGGGCAATCAGCCCCAGCATTTT. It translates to CASTSGNQPQHF.